This T cell receptor beta chain was identified in a study of shared T cell receptors in the human thymus. The repertoire was sequenced with immunoSEQ multiplex PCR; TCRdb's copy has only in-frame clones and lacks some. There are 650,000 to 950,000 clones in the sample; approximately 83% occur only once, and around 0.01% lies in the top ten. The CDR3 extends over 16 amino acids. The V end lost 1 base, the J end lost 5 bases, and 17 bases lay between the germline ends. Germline loops: CDR1 LGHNA, CDR2 YSLEER. These data were also filed under a second study, of human thymus T cells. Per that study: Donors were healthy Finnish infants having corrective surgery for congenital heart defects. Thymic tissue was derived from resections collected during corrective heart surgery. Blood and thymic repertoires both appeared biased in V and J gene usage.

The sequencing input was thymocytes. This chain connects TRBV4-3 to TRBJ1-1; D gene uncertain. The source of this sequence is a girl younger than two with a congenital heart defect. CDR3 in amino acids: CASSQGTVGEVTEAFF. The DNA of the CDR3 is TGCGCCAGCAGCCAAGGAACGGTTGGGGAGGTGACTGAAGCTTTCTTT.